Listed here are 19 T cell receptor beta chains from one sample, sequenced in a study of brain metastases from non-small cell lung cancer. The assay was immunoSEQ multiplex PCR, and TCRdb's table has in-frame clones only and misses some. This sample has 1,200 or so clones; more than 80% occur once, and the top ten carry 16%. Sequenced: tumor-adjacent normal tissue. These receptors came from a donor aged 40 or over with non-small cell lung cancer.

The chain joins TRBV12-3 or TRBV12-4 to TRBJ1-5; D is unclear. This CDR3 comprises 13 residues. V was pared by 7 bases and J by 0 bases, with 7 bases between. CDR3 amino acids: CASTWGSNQPQHF. In DNA, the CDR3 is TGTGCCAGCACCTGGGGTAGCAATCAGCCCCAGCATTTT.

Worth noting for this clone: This same CDR3 is encoded by further DNA sequences in the sample. V gene TRBV7-2 combines with J gene TRBJ2-5; TRBD2 agrees at 9 bases. J was trimmed by 8 bases and V by 1 base; bases with no gene match: 8. The CDR3 has 15 residues. Germline values: CDR1 SGHTA, CDR2 FQGNSA. The CDR3 loop reads CASSLDSGGGKTQYF. The CDR3 DNA reads TGTGCCAGCAGCTTAGATAGCGGGGGCGGAAAAACCCAGTACTTC.

This clone was detected a few times. The chain couples TRBV12-3 or TRBV12-4 to TRBJ1-1; perhaps TRBD1 as D (6 bases). This CDR3 comprises 12 residues. Trimming left V 6 bases short and J 7 bases short, with 12 bases between. The CDR3 nucleotides read TGTGCCAGCAGCCAAGGACAGATTGAAGCTTTCTTT. Its protein product is CASSQGQIEAFF.

The CDR3 spells CASSAIAEGPDTDTQYF. For the CDR3, the DNA is TGTGCCAGCAGTGCCATAGCGGAGGGGCCGGACACAGATACGCAGTATTTT. The chain joins TRBV6-1 to TRBJ2-3, with D perhaps TRBD2 (6 bases). V was pared by 4 bases and J by 2 bases, with 19 bases between. Germline V gene sequence: CDR1 MNHNS, CDR2 SASEGT. This CDR3 contains 17 residues.

About this clone itself: A junction end diverges from the germline sequence, so it may reflect a read error. This chain connects TRBV19 to TRBJ1-1, with D possibly matching TRBD1 (5 bases). The germline gives CDR1 LNHDA, CDR2 SQIVND (reference sequence). The CDR3 spans 11 residues. The DNA of the CDR3 is TGTGCCAGTTCCGATGGGGGTGAAACTTTCTTT. Encoded protein: CASSDGGETFF.

The chain uses TRBV2 and TRBJ2-3, with D uncertain. Germline CDR1 is SNHLY and CDR2 is FYNNEI. This CDR3 is 11 amino acids long. V was clipped by 5 bases and J by 4 bases, with 4 bases between them. In DNA form, the CDR3 reads TGTGCCAGCAGTAAGGCAGATACGCAGTATTTT. It specifies CASSKADTQYF.

The rearrangement joins TRBV4-3 to TRBJ2-4; 7 bases are shared with TRBD1. V lost 0 bases, J lost 2 bases, and 7 bases stayed unmatched. Germline CDR1 LGHNA, CDR2 YSLEER. This CDR3 contains 17 residues. The CDR3 loop reads CASSQELLGQTKNIQYF. CDR3 DNA: TGCGCCAGCAGCCAAGAACTTTTGGGACAGACCAAAAACATTCAGTACTTC.

By proportion, this clone is large. J is TRBJ1-5 and V is TRBV2; the match to TRBD1 covers 8 bases. Germline lookup yields CDR1 SNHLY and CDR2 FYNNEI. The ends lost 5 bases at V and 6 bases at J; junction bases unmatched: 6. The CDR3 contains 14 residues. The CDR3 loop is CASSTDREVQPQHF. The CDR3 region has the DNA TGTGCCAGCAGTACGGACAGGGAGGTTCAGCCCCAGCATTTT. Together with reference TRBV2 and TRBJ1-5, the CDR3 gives the full variable domain: EPEVTQTPSHQVTQMGQEVILRCVPISNHLYFYWYRQILGQKVEFLVSFYNNEISEKSEIFDDQFSVERPDGSNFTLKIRSTKLEDSAMYFCASSTDREVQPQHFGDGTRLSIL.

V is TRBV3-1 (or the pseudogene TRBV3-2) and J is TRBJ1-2, with a possible D match to TRBD1 (6 bases). The CDR3 consists of 13 residues. CDR1 is LGHDT and CDR2 is YNNKEL in the germline V gene (reference sequence). Trimming cost V 4 bases and J 8 bases, with 14 bases left between them. Written as DNA, the CDR3 is TGTGCCAGCAGCCCTGGAGGGGGTGTAGGCTACACCTTC. Protein product: CASSPGGGVGYTF.

As concerns this clone: A much larger clone lies one base from this, so it may be a read error. The CDR3 region is CASGPAAREEKLFF. CDR3 coding DNA: TGTGCCAGCGGGCCTGCGGCGAGAGAAGAAAAACTGTTTTTT. The chain employs TRBV6-5 and TRBJ1-4; D gene ambiguous. CDR1 is MNHEY and CDR2 is SVGAGI in the germline V gene. There are 14 residues in the CDR3. Trimming took off 8 bases at V and 8 bases at J, with 18 bases between the two ends.

This clone was counted once. The CDR3 bases are TGTGCCAGCAGTAATAAGGGAGTGGGTAATCAGCCCCAGCATTTT. Amino acids: CASSNKGVGNQPQHF. This sequence joins TRBV2 and TRBJ1-5; unclear D gene. The CDR3 runs to 15 residues. V was cut by 5 bases and J by 4 bases, with 15 bases left in between. Germline lookup yields CDR1 SNHLY and CDR2 FYNNEI. Full variable domain (rest looked up from reference TRBV2 and TRBJ1-5): EPEVTQTPSHQVTQMGQEVILRCVPISNHLYFYWYRQILGQKVEFLVSFYNNEISEKSEIFDDQFSVERPDGSNFTLKIRSTKLEDSAMYFCASSNKGVGNQPQHFGDGTRLSIL.

This chain links TRBV9 with TRBJ2-1, with D unresolved. V lost 3 bases and J lost 4, with 11 bases in between. This CDR3 is built from 14 residues. The germline V gene encodes CDR1 SGDLS and CDR2 YYNGEE. CDR3 DNA: TGTGCCAGCAGCGAGTCGGCGCCTTACAATGAGCAGTTCTTC. It is translated as CASSESAPYNEQFF.

The chain is built from TRBV4-1 and TRBJ2-3, with D perhaps TRBD2 (6 bases). V lost 1 base to trimming and J lost 3 bases, with 17 bases between them. The CDR3 is made up of 17 amino acids. The germline V gene has CDR1 MGHRA and CDR2 YSYEKL. The CDR3 DNA follows: TGCGCCAGCAGCCAAGTGGTAACGGGGGAAGCTACAGATACGCAGTATTTT. Protein: CASSQVVTGEATDTQYF.

V usage is TRBV20-1 and J usage is TRBJ2-5; 7 nucleotides match TRBD1. CDR3 length: 11 amino acids. The germline CDR1 and CDR2 sequences are DFQATT and SNEGSKA (reference sequence). Germline trimming cut 5 bases from V and 5 bases from J; bases unmatched to any gene: 2. For the CDR3, the DNA is TGCAGTGCTTTACAGGGGGAGACCCAGTACTTC. The encoded protein is CSALQGETQYF.

The J gene is TRBJ2-1, the V gene TRBV6-5; D remains ambiguous. Between the trimmed V and J ends, which lost 6 bases and 7 bases, there was a span of 13 bases. Germline V gene lookup returns CDR1 MNHEY and CDR2 SVGAGI. The CDR3 totals 13 residues. The CDR3 loop is CASSNRLENEQFF. CDR3 nucleotide sequence: TGTGCCAGCAGCAACCGGCTGGAGAATGAGCAGTTCTTC.

The chain has TRBV4-3 and TRBJ2-2; D ambiguous. This CDR3 spans 14 amino acids. The germline V and J ends were trimmed by 0 bases and 6 bases, with 8 bases remaining between them. Germline lookup yields CDR1 LGHNA and CDR2 YSLEER. CDR3 region: CASSQDFDPGELFF. The DNA of the CDR3 is TGCGCCAGCAGCCAAGATTTTGACCCCGGGGAGCTGTTTTTT.

The chain carries TRBV7-2 and TRBJ1-5, with D hard to call. Per the germline V gene, CDR1 is SGHTA and CDR2 is FQGNSA. Trimming removed 2 bases from V and 5 bases from J, with 10 bases in between. This CDR3 spans 14 amino acids. The CDR3 sequence: CASSLFRNHQPQHF. The DNA of the CDR3 is TGTGCCAGCAGCTTATTCCGTAATCATCAGCCCCAGCATTTT.

This sequence joins TRBV4-3 and TRBJ2-5; D not resolved. The V gene lost 1 base and the J gene lost 0 bases, with 12 bases spanning the gap. CDR3 length equals 16 residues. Germline CDR1 reads LGHNA; CDR2 reads YSLEER. CDR3 protein: CASSQAPPGHQETQYF. DNA of the CDR3: TGCGCCAGCAGCCAAGCCCCTCCAGGCCACCAAGAGACCCAGTACTTC.

V and J are TRBV6-4 and TRBJ2-1; D not certain. V dropped 4 bases and J dropped 4 bases, with 5 bases sitting between them. CDR1 and CDR2 (germline): MRHNA, SNTAGT. This CDR3 is 12 amino acids long. CDR3 loop: CASSGVYNEQFF. The CDR3 bases are TGTGCCAGCAGTGGGGTTTACAATGAGCAGTTCTTC.